The entry below describes one TCR beta chain. The entry originates in a study of Ad26.COV2.S vaccination and SARS-CoV-2 variants. Generated by immunoSEQ multiplex PCR, the TCRdb table keeps only in-frame clones and is missing some. Of about 250,000 clones listed, roughly nine tenths were seen once; the top ten hold less than 3.5%. Sample treatment: roughly 20 received Ad26.COV2.S at low or high dose, single or two shots; about 5 received placebo; per-sample allocation not given. It was on day 63 after the first vaccine or placebo injection that samples were taken. Germline CDR1 reads LNHDA; CDR2 reads SQIVND (reference sequence). V was clipped by 4 bases and J by 4 bases, with 11 bases between them. The CDR3 totals 14 residues.

The chain couples TRBV19 to TRBJ1-5, with no clear D. Here the sequenced sample was peripheral blood, taken in a trial of Ad26.COV2.S vaccine versus placebo. The source of this sequence is a person aged 18 to 65 who received the Ad26.COV2.S COVID-19 vaccine or a placebo. This chain's CDR3 is CASSRPSLNQPQHF. The CDR3 DNA reads TGTGCCAGTAGTAGGCCAAGCTTAAATCAGCCCCAGCATTTT.